The 27 T cell receptor beta chains presented below share a single source sample, sequenced in a study of monozygotic twins with inflammatory bowel disease (dated by TCRdb to between 2018 and 2021). The library came from 5' RACE. The run used an Illumina HiSeq 2500. Reads reprocessed by TCRdb are summarized as one entry per CDR3 protein sequence, and DNA is absent. The table for this sample lists fewer than 550,000 distinct CDR3 sequences. Clones ranked in the top ten supply 2% to 2.5% of the sample. The sequencing sample was made of blood. These TCRs come from a human donor with ulcerative colitis or Crohn's disease, or a healthy co-twin of an affected twin (not recorded which).

The rearrangement links TRBV30 to TRBJ2-1; absent DNA, TCRdb's TRBD2 call cannot be checked. The CDR3 covers 11 residues. Germline V gene sequence: CDR1 GTSNPN, CDR2 SVGIG (reference sequence). CDR3 loop: CAWSERDEQFF.

V is TRBV10-3 and J is TRBJ2-5. The germline V gene has CDR1 ENHRY and CDR2 SYGVKD. This CDR3 has 13 residues. CDR3 amino acids: CAISESKRETQYF.

The CDR3: CASAPRGTHNEQFF. This sequence joins TRBV7-2 and TRBJ2-1; there is no DNA to check the TCRdb D call of TRBD1. The CDR3 has 14 residues. The germline CDR1 and CDR2 sequences are SGHTA and FQGNSA.

This rearrangement joins TRBV18 to TRBJ2-4. The CDR3 has 14 amino acids. The germline V gene encodes CDR1 KGHSH and CDR2 LQKENI. This CDR3 reads CASSPQGYGNIQYF.

The genes are TRBV5-4 and TRBJ1-1; TCRdb lists TRBD1, though no DNA is available to test this call. This CDR3 has 14 amino acids. The germline V gene has CDR1 SGHNT and CDR2 YYREEE (reference sequence). The CDR3 reads CASSPDSLNTEAFF.

This chain links TRBV11-2 with TRBJ2-1; TCRdb designates TRBD1, a call that cannot be tested without DNA. Germline CDR1 reads SGHAT; CDR2 reads FQNNGV. The CDR3 loop spans 15 amino acids. The CDR3 loop reads CASSFAGGRYNEQFF.

The chain is built from TRBV7-2 and TRBJ2-1; lacking DNA, the TRBD2 call made by TCRdb goes unchecked. Germline CDR1 SGHTA, CDR2 FQGNSA. The CDR3 is 15 residues long. CDR3: CASSSLAGGRGEQFF. The complete variable domain, with remaining parts taken from reference TRBV7-2 and TRBJ2-1, reads GAGVSQSPSNKVTEKGKDVELRCDPISGHTALYWYRQSLGQGLEFLIYFQGNSAPDKSGLPSDRFSAERTGGSVSTLTIQRTQQEDSAVYLCASSSLAGGRGEQFFGPGTRLTVL.

The genes are TRBV4-1 and TRBJ2-5. CDR1 and CDR2 (germline): MGHRA, YSYEKL. The CDR3 contains 13 residues. CDR3 residues: CASSQDLEETQYF.

The chain employs TRBV4-2 and TRBJ2-3; absent DNA, TCRdb's TRBD2 call cannot be checked. This CDR3 has 15 residues. CDR1 LGHNA and CDR2 YNFKEQ come from the germline V gene. The CDR3 loop is CASSQQRGLTDTQYF.

The rearrangement uses TRBV11-2 and TRBJ1-1; absent DNA, TCRdb's TRBD1 call cannot be checked. Germline lookup yields CDR1 SGHAT and CDR2 FQNNGV. The CDR3 extends over 18 amino acids. The chain's CDR3 is CASSHNREQHVRGTEAFF.

The rearrangement uses TRBV21-1 and TRBJ1-5. TRBV21-1 is a recognized pseudogene. The CDR3 extends over 17 amino acids. CDR3 loop: CASSLSYSLGSNQPQHF.

The rearrangement links TRBV6-2 or TRBV6-3 to TRBJ1-5; TCRdb lists TRBD1, though no DNA is available to test this call. Looked up from germline, CDR1 is MNHEY and CDR2 is SVGEGT. This CDR3 is built from 21 residues. CDR3 residues: CASSYHRGAGWDGYSNQPQHF.

V and J are TRBV19 and TRBJ1-5. CDR3 length: 13 residues. CDR1 and CDR2 (germline): LNHDA, SQIVND (reference sequence). CDR3 amino acids: CASSKGSNQPQHF.

This sequence joins TRBV28 and TRBJ1-2; TCRdb proposes TRBD1, but this gene call is untestable without DNA. This CDR3 contains 14 residues. Germline values: CDR1 MDHEN, CDR2 SYDVKM. CDR3: CASSQQGASFVYTF.

The chain has TRBV28 and TRBJ2-7; TCRdb indicates TRBD1, and absent DNA this call remains unverified. The germline V gene encodes CDR1 MDHEN and CDR2 SYDVKM. The CDR3 spans 14 residues. The CDR3 sequence: CASREGAGRYEQYF.

This sequence joins TRBV10-3 and TRBJ2-7. The V gene's germline CDR1 is ENHRY and CDR2 SYGVKD. The CDR3 sequence is 12 residues long. The CDR3 sequence: CAISESGYEQYF.

The chain combines TRBV5-6 with TRBJ1-6; the TCRdb call, TRBD1, lacks DNA for checking. This CDR3 has 14 residues. CDR1 and CDR2 from the germline V gene are SGHDT and YYEEEE. The CDR3 region is CASRTDRESSPLHF.

This rearrangement joins TRBV20-1 to TRBJ1-5; TCRdb proposes TRBD1, but this gene call is untestable without DNA. The CDR3 totals 16 residues. Germline V gene sequence: CDR1 DFQATT, CDR2 SNEGSKA (reference sequence). CDR3 sequence reads: CSAQRRQGDAGQPQHF.

The chain links TRBV3-1 to TRBJ1-5; TCRdb reports TRBD1, a call that lacks DNA to check it against. The CDR3 extends over 13 amino acids. The V gene's germline CDR1 is LGHDT and CDR2 YNNKEL (reference sequence). The CDR3 here is CASSRVPNQPQHF.

The chain employs TRBV4-1 and TRBJ1-5; TCRdb proposes TRBD1, but this gene call is untestable without DNA. The CDR3 runs 15 residues. Germline V gene lookup returns CDR1 MGHRA and CDR2 YSYEKL. The CDR3 protein is CASSQDTGGNQPQHF.

This chain uses TRBV12-3 or TRBV12-4 with TRBJ1-5. This CDR3 is built from 15 residues. CDR3 residues: CARCKYGGGNQPQHF.

The chain has TRBV5-1 and TRBJ2-3. The length of the CDR3 is 15 residues. Germline V lookup: CDR1 SGHRS, CDR2 YFSETQ. CDR3 amino acids: CASSFGPASTDTQYF.

The chain recombines TRBV15 with TRBJ1-5. The germline CDR1 and CDR2 sequences are LNHNV and YYDKDF (reference sequence). The CDR3 length is 15 residues. The CDR3 sequence is CATSRDKGGNQPQHF.

The genes are TRBV29-1 and TRBJ1-1. Germline V gene sequence: CDR1 SQVTM, CDR2 ANQGSEA. This CDR3 region has 13 residues. The CDR3 region is CSVLALSNTEAFF.

The chain links TRBV5-1 to TRBJ2-2; TCRdb designates TRBD1, a call that cannot be tested without DNA. This CDR3 contains 16 residues. The V gene's germline CDR1 is SGHRS and CDR2 YFSETQ. CDR3 loop: CASSSGQSTNTGELFF.

V usage is TRBV7-7 and J usage is TRBJ2-3; the D gene TCRdb calls, TRBD1, cannot be checked with no DNA. Germline-derived CDR1 and CDR2 are SSHAT and FNYEAQ (reference sequence). This CDR3 contains 14 residues. The CDR3 protein is CASSRDIGTDTQYF.

The CDR3 reads CASSQEGGPRDTQYF. This sequence joins TRBV4-3 and TRBJ2-3; absent DNA, TCRdb's TRBD2 call cannot be checked. Germline values: CDR1 LGHNA, CDR2 YSLEER. The CDR3 extends over 15 amino acids.